The present T cell receptor (beta chain) was sequenced within a study of OX40 agonist ivuxolimab in advanced cancers. The study, taken as a whole, reports: CD8+ T cells were the subset that, on average, had more expanded clones than CD4+.

As concerns this clone: Its target is not known.

CDR1 and CDR2 (germline): SGHVS, FNYEAQ. This CDR3 is built from 15 residues. Trimming pared 3 bases from V and 0 bases from J, leaving 10 bases between. Method: immunoSEQ multiplex PCR; TCRdb's copy keeps in-frame clones and lacks some. The sample consists of 55,000 to 80,000 clones, 84% of them appearing once. The chain employs TRBV7-6 and TRBJ2-3, with a tentative D call TRBD2 (5 bases). The starting material was CD4+ or CD8+ T cells sorted from blood, obtained in a trial of the OX40 agonist ivuxolimab. The TCR sequence derives from an adult with an advanced solid tumor such as melanoma, head and neck, liver or kidney cancer. This chain's CDR3 is CASSFHWTSTDTQYF. The DNA of the CDR3 is TGTGCCAGCAGCTTCCACTGGACTAGCACAGATACGCAGTATTTT.